These 3 T cell receptor beta chains share one sample of origin, sequenced in a study of blood T cells in healthy people across ages. Then a second PCR, running roughly 7 to 11 cycles, was carried out with a sample-barcoded 5' primer and a J-beta primer mix. TCRdb re-called the 5' RACE reads with MiXCR, one entry per CDR3 protein. The table shows 1 million or so distinct CDR3 sequences, with 20% to 25% occurring only once. The same data also contributed to another study, on T cells of mothers and their children.

The material sequenced was blood. These receptors all stem from a girl aged 2 to 9 in good health.

As concerns this clonotype: One junction end does not reproduce the germline sequence, and a read error may be involved. The V and J genes are TRBV9 and TRBJ2-1, with D unclear. This CDR3 is 14 amino acids long. The germline CDR1 and CDR2 sequences are SGDLS and YYNGEE. The CDR3 loop reads CASSPFHWRNELFF. CDR3 bases: TGTGCCAGCAGCCCATTCCATTGGAGAAATGAGCTGTTCTTC.

The gene calls are TRBV24-1 and TRBJ1-1; tentatively, D is TRBD1 (5 bases). Germline V gives CDR1 KGHDR, CDR2 SFDVKD. V lost 1 base and J lost 11, with 10 bases in between. The CDR3 covers 12 residues. This CDR3 reads CATSDFSGRAFF. The DNA of the CDR3 is TGTGCCACCAGTGATTTTTCGGGGCGCGCTTTCTTT.

The V call is TRBV13, the J call TRBJ1-1; D not resolved. From germline, CDR1 is PRHDT and CDR2 FYEKMQ (reference sequence). The CDR3 consists of 13 residues. V lost 3 bases and J lost 8, with 13 bases in between. The CDR3 sequence is CASSFGVSSEAFF. The CDR3, as DNA: TGTGCCAGCAGCTTCGGGGTGTCGAGCGAAGCTTTCTTT.